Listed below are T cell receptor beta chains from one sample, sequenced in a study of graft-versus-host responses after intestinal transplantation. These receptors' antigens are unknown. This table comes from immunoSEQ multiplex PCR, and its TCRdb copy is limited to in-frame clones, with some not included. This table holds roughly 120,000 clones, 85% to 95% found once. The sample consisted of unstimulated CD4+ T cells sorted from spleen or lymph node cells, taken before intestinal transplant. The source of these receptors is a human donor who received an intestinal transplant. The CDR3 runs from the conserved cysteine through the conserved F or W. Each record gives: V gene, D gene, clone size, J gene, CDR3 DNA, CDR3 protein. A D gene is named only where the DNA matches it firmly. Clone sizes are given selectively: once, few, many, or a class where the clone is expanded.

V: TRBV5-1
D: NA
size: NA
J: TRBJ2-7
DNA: TGCGCCAGCAGCTTGGAAGGACACGAGCAGTACTTC
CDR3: CASSLEGHEQYF

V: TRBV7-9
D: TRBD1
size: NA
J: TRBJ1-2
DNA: TGTGCCAGCAGCTTAACAGGGGCGGTCTATGGCTACACCTTC
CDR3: CASSLTGAVYGYTF

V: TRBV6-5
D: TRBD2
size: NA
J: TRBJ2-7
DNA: TGTGCCAGCAGTTACGTTAGCGGGGGATCCTACGAGCAGTACTTC
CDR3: CASSYVSGGSYEQYF

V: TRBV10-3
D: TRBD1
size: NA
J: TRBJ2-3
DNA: TGTGCCATCAGACCGGGACAGGGGGGAGATACGCAGTATTTT
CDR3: CAIRPGQGGDTQYF

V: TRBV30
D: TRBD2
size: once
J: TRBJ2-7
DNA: TGTGCCTGGACCGGGAGCGGGGCCTACGAGCAGTACTTC
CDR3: CAWTGSGAYEQYF

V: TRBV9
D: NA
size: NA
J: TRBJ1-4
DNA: TGTGCCAGCAGCGTAAAGGGTGAAAAACTGTTTTTT
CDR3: CASSVKGEKLFF

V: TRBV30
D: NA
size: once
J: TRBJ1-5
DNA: TGTGCCTGGAGACGAACAGGGTCGGGGAATCAGCCCCAGCATTTT
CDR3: CAWRRTGSGNQPQHF

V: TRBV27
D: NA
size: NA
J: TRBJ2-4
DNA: TGTGCCACCAGATTCAACCTCCTAGCCAAAAACATTCAGTACTTC
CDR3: CATRFNLLAKNIQYF

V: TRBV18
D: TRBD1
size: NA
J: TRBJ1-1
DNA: TGTGCCAGCTCACCCCTCCGGACAGGGCCCCCGGACACTGAAGCTTTCTTT
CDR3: CASSPLRTGPPDTEAFF

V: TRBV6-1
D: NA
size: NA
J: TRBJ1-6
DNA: TGTGCCAGCAGTGGTCTCGATTTAAATTCACCCCTCCACTTT
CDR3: CASSGLDLNSPLHF

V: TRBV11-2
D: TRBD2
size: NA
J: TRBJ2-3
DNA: TGTGCCAGCAGCTTTACTAGCGGGAGGTCAGATACGCAGTATTTT
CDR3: CASSFTSGRSDTQYF

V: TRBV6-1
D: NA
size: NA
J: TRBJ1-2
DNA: TGTGCCAGCAGTGAAGCTTGGGTTTCCTATGGCTACACCTTC
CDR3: CASSEAWVSYGYTF

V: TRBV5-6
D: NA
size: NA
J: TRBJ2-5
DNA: TGTGCCAGCAGCTTCAGTCAGTTAGAGACCCAGTACTTC
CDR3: CASSFSQLETQYF

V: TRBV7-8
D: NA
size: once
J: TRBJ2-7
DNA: TGTGCCAGCAGCTTAGACCGTATGGGCAGGGCCCACGAGCAGTACTTC
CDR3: CASSLDRMGRAHEQYF

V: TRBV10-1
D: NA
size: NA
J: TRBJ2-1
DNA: TGCGCCAGCAGTGATTTGGCAGGGATGGTTCACAATGAGCAGTTCTTC
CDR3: CASSDLAGMVHNEQFF

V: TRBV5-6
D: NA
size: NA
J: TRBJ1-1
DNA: TGTGCCAGCAGGTCGGTCGGGGGGGTGAACACTGAAGCTTTCTTT
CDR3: CASRSVGGVNTEAFF

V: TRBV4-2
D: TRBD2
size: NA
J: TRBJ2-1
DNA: TGTGCCAGCAGCCAAGAAGCGGGAGTTGCAACTAGCGGGAGAGGGGTGCAGTTCTTC
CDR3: CASSQEAGVATSGRGVQFF

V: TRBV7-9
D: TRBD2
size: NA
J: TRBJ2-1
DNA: TGTGCCAGCAGTTCTGAACGGACTAGCGGTTTGTTCTTC
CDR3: CASSSERTSGLFF

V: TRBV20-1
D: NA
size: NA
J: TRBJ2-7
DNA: TGCAGTGCTAGGTCTACTGTTCCCCTGTACTTC
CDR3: CSARSTVPLYF

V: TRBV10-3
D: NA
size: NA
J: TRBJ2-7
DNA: TGTGCCATCACCCCGGAGAGTACGCGGGAGCAGTACTTC
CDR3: CAITPESTREQYF

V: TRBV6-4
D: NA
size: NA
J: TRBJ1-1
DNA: TGTGCCAGCAGTACCACCTTGAACACTGAAGCTTTCTTT
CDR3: CASSTTLNTEAFF

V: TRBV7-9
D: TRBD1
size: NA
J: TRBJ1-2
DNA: TGTGCCAGCAGCTTGGGGACAGGTGGCATCTATGGCTACACCTTC
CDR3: CASSLGTGGIYGYTF

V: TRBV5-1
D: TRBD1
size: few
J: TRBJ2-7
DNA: TGCGCCAGCAGCCGACAGGGAAGCTACGAGCAGTACTTC
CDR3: CASSRQGSYEQYF

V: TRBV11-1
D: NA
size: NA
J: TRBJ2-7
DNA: TGTGCCAGCAGCCCGCGGGTGGGACGGTATTACGAGCAGTACTTC
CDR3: CASSPRVGRYYEQYF

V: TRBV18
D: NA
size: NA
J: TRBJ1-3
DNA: TGTGCCAGCTCCACAGGCGGGGGTGGAAACACCATATATTTT
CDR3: CASSTGGGGNTIYF

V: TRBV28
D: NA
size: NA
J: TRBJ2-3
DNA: TGTGCCAGCAGTCCCTATAGCGGAGGGGGCCCGGATACGCAGTATTTT
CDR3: CASSPYSGGGPDTQYF

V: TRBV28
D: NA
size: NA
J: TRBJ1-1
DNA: TGTGCCAGCAGTTTGAGTTTCACTGAAGCTTTCTTT
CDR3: CASSLSFTEAFF

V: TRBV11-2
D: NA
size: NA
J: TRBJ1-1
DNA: TGTGCCAGCAGCTCCAGACCCGGCACTGAAGCTTTCTTT
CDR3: CASSSRPGTEAFF

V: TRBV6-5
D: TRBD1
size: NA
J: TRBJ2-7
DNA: TGTGCCAGCAGTTACAGGGACAGTGGGTTTTACGAGCAGTACTTC
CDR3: CASSYRDSGFYEQYF

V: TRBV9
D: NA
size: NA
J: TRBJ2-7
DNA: TGTGCCAGCAGCGCTTTTAGGACATCCTACGAGCAGTACTTC
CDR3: CASSAFRTSYEQYF

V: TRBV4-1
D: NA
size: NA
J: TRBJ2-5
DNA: TGCGCCAGCAGAGCAGGGAGTCAAGAGACCCAGTACTTC
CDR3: CASRAGSQETQYF

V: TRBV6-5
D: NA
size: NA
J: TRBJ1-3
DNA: TGTGCCAGCAGTTACAAAGACAGGGGAAACACCATATATTTT
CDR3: CASSYKDRGNTIYF

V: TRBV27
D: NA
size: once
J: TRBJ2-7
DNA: TGTGCCAGCAGTTTATCGTCGGGCAGAACCTACGAGCAGTACTTC
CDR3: CASSLSSGRTYEQYF

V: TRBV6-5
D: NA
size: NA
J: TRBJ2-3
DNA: TGTGCCAGCAGTCTTACCGGAGCCACAGATACGCAGTATTTT
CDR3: CASSLTGATDTQYF

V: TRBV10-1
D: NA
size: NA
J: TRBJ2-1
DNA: TGCGCCAGCAGTGAGTCGTTGCAGGCCAATGAGCAGTTCTTC
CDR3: CASSESLQANEQFF

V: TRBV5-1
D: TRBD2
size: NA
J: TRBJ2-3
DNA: TGCGCCAGCAGCGAGGGACTAGCGGGAGGCACAGATACGCAGTATTTT
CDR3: CASSEGLAGGTDTQYF

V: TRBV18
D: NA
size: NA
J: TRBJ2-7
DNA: TGTGCCAGCTCACCGGGTCAGGGCCTGTACGAGCAGTACTTC
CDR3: CASSPGQGLYEQYF

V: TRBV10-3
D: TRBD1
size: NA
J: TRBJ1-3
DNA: TGTGCCATCAGGGGGACAGGAGGGAACACCATATATTTT
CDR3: CAIRGTGGNTIYF

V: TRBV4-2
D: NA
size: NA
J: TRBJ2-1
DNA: TGTGCCAGCAGCCAACAGGCCCGACTGAGCTCCTACAATGAGCAGTTCTTC
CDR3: CASSQQARLSSYNEQFF

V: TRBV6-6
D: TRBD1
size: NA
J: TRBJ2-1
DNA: TGTGCCAGCAGTTTCCAGGGGGACAATGAGCAGTTCTTC
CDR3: CASSFQGDNEQFF

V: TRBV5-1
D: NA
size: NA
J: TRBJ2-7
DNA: TGCGCCAGCAGCTTGGGAACCCTCCAGGTATCGGCTGGGGAGCAGTACTTC
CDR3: CASSLGTLQVSAGEQYF

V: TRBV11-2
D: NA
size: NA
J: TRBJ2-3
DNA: TGTGCCAGCAGCTTAGGGGCGAGTGGGGATACGCAGTATTTT
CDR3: CASSLGASGDTQYF

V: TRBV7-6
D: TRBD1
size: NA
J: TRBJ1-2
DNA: TGTGCCAGCAGCCCTGGGACAGGGGGCGGGGGCTACACCTTC
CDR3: CASSPGTGGGGYTF

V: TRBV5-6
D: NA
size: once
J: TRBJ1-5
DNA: TGTGCCAGCAGCTTGGGGGTGGCTAGCAATCAGCCCCAGCATTTT
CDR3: CASSLGVASNQPQHF

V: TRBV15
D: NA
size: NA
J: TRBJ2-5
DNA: TGTGCCACCAGCAGGGGGGGCGACTTAATGTTGGGCCGGTACTTC
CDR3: CATSRGGDLMLGRYF

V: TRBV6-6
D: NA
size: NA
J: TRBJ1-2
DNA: TGTGCCAGCAGGCCAGAATGGGGTGCTAACTATGGCTACACCTTC
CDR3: CASRPEWGANYGYTF

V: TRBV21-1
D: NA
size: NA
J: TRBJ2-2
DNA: TGTGCCAGCAGCACAATACAGTACCGGGACAGGGGGCTGGAGCTGTTTTTT
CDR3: CASSTIQYRDRGLELFF

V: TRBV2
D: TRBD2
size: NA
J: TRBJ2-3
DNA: TGTGCCAGCAGTTTGCGACCCGGGACTAGCGGGAGGGCCCTTCCCAGCACAGATACGCAGTATTTT
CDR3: CASSLRPGTSGRALPSTDTQYF

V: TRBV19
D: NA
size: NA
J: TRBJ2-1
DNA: TGTGCCAGTAGGTTCGGGAGTGTGAATGAGCAGTTCTTC
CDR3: CASRFGSVNEQFF

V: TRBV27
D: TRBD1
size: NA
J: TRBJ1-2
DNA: TGTGCCAGCAGTTTAGGACAGGGGGCCTTCGGCTACACCTTC
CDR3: CASSLGQGAFGYTF